This T cell receptor (beta chain) was sequenced for a study of blood T cells in healthy people across ages. The second PCR ran about 6 to 12 cycles with a sample-barcoded 5' primer and J-beta primers. Paired-end reads containing CDR3 totaled no fewer than 2.5 million for each sample. MiXCR was run by TCRdb on the 5' RACE reads, yielding one entry per CDR3 protein. The profile shows 650,000 to 900,000 distinct CDR3 sequences, under 80% of them singletons. Donor samples were obtained from healthy Caucasian individuals from Russia, aged roughly 6 to 90. In its sample, this clonotype was seen a few times. Germline V gives CDR1 MDHEN, CDR2 SYDVKM. Between the trimmed V and J ends, which lost 5 bases and 8 bases, there was a span of 16 bases. The CDR3 contains 14 residues.

This TCR derives from a man aged 30 to 45 in good health. The chain is built from TRBV28 and TRBJ2-1; D gene unclear. Specimen: blood. Here the CDR3 DNA reads TGTGCCAGCAGTGGAGACACTTTTTGGGATGAGCAGTTCTTC. Translation: CASSGDTFWDEQFF.